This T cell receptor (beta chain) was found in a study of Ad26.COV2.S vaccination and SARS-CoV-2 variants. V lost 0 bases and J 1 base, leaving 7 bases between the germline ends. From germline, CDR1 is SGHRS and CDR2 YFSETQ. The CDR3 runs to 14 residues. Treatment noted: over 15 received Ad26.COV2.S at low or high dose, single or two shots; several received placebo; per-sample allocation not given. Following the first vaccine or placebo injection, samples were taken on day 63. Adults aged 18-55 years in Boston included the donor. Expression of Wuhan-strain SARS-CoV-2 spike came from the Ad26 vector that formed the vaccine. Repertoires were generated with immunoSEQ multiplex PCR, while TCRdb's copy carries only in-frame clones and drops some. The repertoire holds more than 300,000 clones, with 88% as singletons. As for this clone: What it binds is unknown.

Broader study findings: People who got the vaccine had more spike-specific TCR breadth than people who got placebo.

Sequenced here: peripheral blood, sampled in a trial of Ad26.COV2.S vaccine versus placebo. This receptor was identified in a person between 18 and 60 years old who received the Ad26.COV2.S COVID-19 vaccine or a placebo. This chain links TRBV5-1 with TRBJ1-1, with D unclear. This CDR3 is CASSLDVTNTEAFF. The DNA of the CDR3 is TGCGCCAGCAGCTTGGATGTTACGAACACTGAAGCTTTCTTT.